This T cell receptor (beta chain) was profiled in a study of T cells in Graves' hyperthyroidism and ophthalmopathy. CDR1 and CDR2 from the germline V gene are SQVTM and ANQGSEA. This CDR3 has 16 amino acids. The V and J ends lost 6 bases and 0 bases, in that order; junction bases with no gene match: 9. TCR beta CDR3 regions were amplified from RNA. TCR CDR3 underwent first-round RT-PCR with the HTBI primer set. MiXCR, run by TCRdb on the multiplex PCR reads, gives a single entry per CDR3 protein. The sample has a few hundred thousand distinct CDR3 sequences, about a sixth seen once. Orbital computed tomography and thyroid ultrasound, together with serum TRAb and thyroxine and clinical symptoms, were used for diagnoses.

Sequenced: blood. The V and J genes are TRBV29-1 and TRBJ2-2, with 8 nucleotides matching TRBD2. The receptor was isolated from a woman aged 40 to 50 with Graves' ophthalmopathy. The CDR3 DNA is TGCAGCGTCGGTAGCGGGGCCGGCCCGAACACCGGGGAGCTGTTTTTT. Its protein is CSVGSGAGPNTGELFF.